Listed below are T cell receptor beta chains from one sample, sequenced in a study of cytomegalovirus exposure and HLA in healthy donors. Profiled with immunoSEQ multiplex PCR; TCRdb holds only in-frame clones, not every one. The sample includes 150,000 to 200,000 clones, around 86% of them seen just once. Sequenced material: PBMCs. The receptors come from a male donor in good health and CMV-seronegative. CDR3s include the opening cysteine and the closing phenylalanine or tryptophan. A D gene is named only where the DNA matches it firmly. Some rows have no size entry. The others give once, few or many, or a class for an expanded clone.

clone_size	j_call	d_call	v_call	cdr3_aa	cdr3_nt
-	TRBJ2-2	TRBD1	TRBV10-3	CAISDNRGSAGELFF	TGTGCCATCAGTGACAACAGGGGGTCCGCCGGGGAGCTGTTTTTT
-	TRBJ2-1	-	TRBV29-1	CSVEGKQFF	TGCAGCGTTGAGGGCAAGCAGTTCTTC
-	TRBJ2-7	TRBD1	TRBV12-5	CASGLLGQPYEQYF	TGTGCTAGTGGCTTACTGGGACAGCCCTACGAGCAGTACTTC
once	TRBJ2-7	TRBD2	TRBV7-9	CASSPGGAIYEQYF	TGTGCCAGCAGCCCCGGGGGGGCGATCTACGAGCAGTACTTC
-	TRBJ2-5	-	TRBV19	CASSMGRDGAQYF	TGTGCCAGTAGTATGGGGCGGGATGGGGCCCAGTACTTC
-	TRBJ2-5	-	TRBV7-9	CASSTNSWETQYF	TGTGCCAGCAGCACGAATAGCTGGGAGACCCAGTACTTC
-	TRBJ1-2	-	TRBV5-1	CASSLVLGIGYTF	TGCGCCAGCAGCTTGGTTTTGGGCATTGGCTACACCTTC
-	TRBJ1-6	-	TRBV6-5	CASSYFGGGPDSPLHF	TGTGCCAGCAGTTACTTCGGGGGGGGGCCGGATTCACCCCTCCACTTT
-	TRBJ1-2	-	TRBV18	CASSPPGSPGYGYTF	TGTGCCAGCTCACCACCAGGAAGCCCAGGGTATGGCTACACCTTC
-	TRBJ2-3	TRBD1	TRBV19	CASSTGGYTDTQYF	TGTGCCAGTAGCACAGGGGGGTACACAGATACGCAGTATTTT
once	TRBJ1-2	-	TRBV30	CAWNRGGYDGYTF	TGTGCCTGGAACCGGGGAGGGTACGATGGCTACACCTTC
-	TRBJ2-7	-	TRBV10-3	CAINALGRETYEQYF	TGTGCCATCAACGCCCTGGGACGGGAGACCTACGAGCAGTACTTC
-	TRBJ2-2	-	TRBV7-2	CGSRGMNTGELFF	TGCGGGTCCCGAGGGATGAACACCGGGGAGCTGTTTTTT